This entry features one T cell receptor beta chain sequence. All donors were healthy HIV-negative adults lacking recent acute infections or vaccinations. The CDR3 runs 17 residues. V shed 0 bases, J shed 5 bases, and the junction held 5 bases outside the gene matches. CDR1 is MDHEN, CDR2 SYDVKM, per germline. Clones were sequenced by immunoSEQ multiplex PCR, and TCRdb holds only the in-frame ones, with some missing. The sample yields more than 1 million clones, around 82% seen once. The source of the sample is a study of shared clonotypes between healthy human individuals. Study-wide context: In total, the donors were two women and a few men aged 18 to 49.

The sequencing input was memory CD4+ T cells from PBMCs. As to subset: CD45RA-negative fraction. This receptor was identified in a man between 18 and 35 years old in good health. Some clones in this sample may be carry-over from other donors' samples. The V call is TRBV28, the J call TRBJ2-3, with 13 bases matching TRBD2. CDR3 sequence: CASSLWGLAGPGDTQYF. The DNA for the CDR3 is TGTGCCAGCAGTTTATGGGGACTAGCGGGACCCGGAGATACGCAGTATTTT.